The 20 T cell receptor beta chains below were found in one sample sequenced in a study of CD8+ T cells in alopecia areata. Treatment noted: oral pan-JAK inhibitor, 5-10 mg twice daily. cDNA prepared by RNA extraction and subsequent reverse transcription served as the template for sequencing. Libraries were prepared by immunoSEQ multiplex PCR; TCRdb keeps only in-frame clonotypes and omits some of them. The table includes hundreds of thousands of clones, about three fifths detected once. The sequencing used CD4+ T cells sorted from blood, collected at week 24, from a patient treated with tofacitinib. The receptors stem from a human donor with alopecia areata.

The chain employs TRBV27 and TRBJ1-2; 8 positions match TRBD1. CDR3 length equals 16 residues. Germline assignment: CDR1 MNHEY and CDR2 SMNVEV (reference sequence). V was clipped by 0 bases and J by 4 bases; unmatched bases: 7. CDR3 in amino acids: CASSLSGQAPLYGYTF. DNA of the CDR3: TGTGCCAGCAGTTTATCGGGACAGGCGCCCCTCTATGGCTACACCTTC.

In DNA form, the CDR3 reads TGTGCCAGCAGTTACTCGAGGGTAGACTACACCTTC. This codes for CASSYSRVDYTF. The rearrangement joins TRBV6-6 to TRBJ1-2; D call uncertain. The CDR3 is 12 residues long. Germline CDR1 and CDR2: MNHNY and SVGAGI (reference sequence). The V gene lost 0 bases and the J gene lost 10 bases, with 9 bases spanning the gap.

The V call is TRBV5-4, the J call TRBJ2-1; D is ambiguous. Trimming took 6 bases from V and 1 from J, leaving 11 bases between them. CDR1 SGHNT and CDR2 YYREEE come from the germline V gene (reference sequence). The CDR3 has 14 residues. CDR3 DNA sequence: TGTGCCAGCATCCGGGTAGGGTCCTACAATGAGCAGTTCTTC. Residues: CASIRVGSYNEQFF.

The CDR3: CASKHGSGRSYEQYF. CDR3 coding DNA: TGCGCCAGCAAACACGGTTCGGGACGGAGCTACGAGCAGTACTTC. V gene TRBV5-1 combines with J gene TRBJ2-7, with D possibly being TRBD1 or TRBD2 (5 bases each). V was trimmed by 6 bases and J by 3 bases, leaving 19 bases between them. There are 15 residues in the CDR3. Germline-derived CDR1 and CDR2 are SGHRS and YFSETQ.

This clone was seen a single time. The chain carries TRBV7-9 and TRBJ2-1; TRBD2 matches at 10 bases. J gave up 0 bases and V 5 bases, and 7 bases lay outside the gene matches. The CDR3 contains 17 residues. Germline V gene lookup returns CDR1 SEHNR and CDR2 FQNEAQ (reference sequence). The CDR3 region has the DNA TGTGCCAGCAGCCTCGGACTAGCGGAATACTCCTACAATGAGCAGTTCTTC. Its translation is CASSLGLAEYSYNEQFF.

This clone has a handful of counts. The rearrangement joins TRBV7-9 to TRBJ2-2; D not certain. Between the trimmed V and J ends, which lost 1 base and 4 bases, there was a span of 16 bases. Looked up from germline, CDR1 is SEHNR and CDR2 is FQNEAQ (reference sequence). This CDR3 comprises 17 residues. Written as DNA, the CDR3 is TGTGCCAGCAGCTTAGATCAAATCCGGATAGCCACCGGGGAGCTGTTTTTT. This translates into CASSLDQIRIATGELFF.

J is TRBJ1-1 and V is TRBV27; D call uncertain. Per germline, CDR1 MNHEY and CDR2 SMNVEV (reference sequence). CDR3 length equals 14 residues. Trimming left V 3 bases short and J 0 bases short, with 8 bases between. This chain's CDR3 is CASSFRQMNTEAFF. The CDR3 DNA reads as TGTGCCAGCAGTTTCAGGCAGATGAACACTGAAGCTTTCTTT.

In nucleotides, the CDR3 is TGTGCCAGCAGTTTATTGGGGGAGGGTCGCAATGAGCAGTTCTTC. Translating it yields CASSLLGEGRNEQFF. The chain uses TRBV28 and TRBJ2-1; 7 bases are shared with TRBD2. Germline V CDR1 and CDR2: MDHEN, SYDVKM. This CDR3 is 15 amino acids long. V shed 1 base and J 6 bases; nucleotides not matched to a gene: 6.

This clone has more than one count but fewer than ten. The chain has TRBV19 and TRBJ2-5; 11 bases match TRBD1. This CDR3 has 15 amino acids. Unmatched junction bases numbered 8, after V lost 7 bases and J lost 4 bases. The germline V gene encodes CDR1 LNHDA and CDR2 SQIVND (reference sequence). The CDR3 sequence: CASKPLGTGGETQYF. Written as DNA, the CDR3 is TGTGCCAGTAAACCCTTAGGGACAGGGGGAGAGACCCAGTACTTC.

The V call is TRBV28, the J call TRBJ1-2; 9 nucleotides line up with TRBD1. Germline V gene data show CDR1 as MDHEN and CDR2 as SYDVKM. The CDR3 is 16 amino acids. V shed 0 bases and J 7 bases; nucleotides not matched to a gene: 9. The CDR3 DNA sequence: TGTGCCAGCAGTTTATGGCTGGACAGGGGTGGAGTTGGCTACACCTTC. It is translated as CASSLWLDRGGVGYTF.

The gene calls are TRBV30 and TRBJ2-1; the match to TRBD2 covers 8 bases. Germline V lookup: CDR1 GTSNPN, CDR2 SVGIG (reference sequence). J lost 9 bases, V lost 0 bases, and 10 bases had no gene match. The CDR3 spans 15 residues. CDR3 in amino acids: CAWSVLRTSNGEQFF. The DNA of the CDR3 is TGTGCCTGGAGTGTACTCAGGACTAGCAATGGTGAGCAGTTCTTC.

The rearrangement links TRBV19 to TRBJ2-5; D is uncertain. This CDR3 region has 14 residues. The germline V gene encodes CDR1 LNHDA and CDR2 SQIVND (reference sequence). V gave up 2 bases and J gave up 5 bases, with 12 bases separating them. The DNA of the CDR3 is TGTGCCAGTAGTATATACCCCCGACGGGAGACCCAGTACTTC. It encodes CASSIYPRRETQYF.

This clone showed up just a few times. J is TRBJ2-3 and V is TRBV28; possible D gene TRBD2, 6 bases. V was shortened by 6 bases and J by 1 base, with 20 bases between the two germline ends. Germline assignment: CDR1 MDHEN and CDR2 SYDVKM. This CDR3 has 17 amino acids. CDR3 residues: CASRPRDWNRGTDTQYF. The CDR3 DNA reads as TGTGCCAGCAGGCCCCGGGACTGGAATCGTGGCACAGATACGCAGTATTTT.

CDR3 nucleotides: TGTGCCAGCAGTACTTATCGGGCAGGGGGTCGGGAGACCCAGTACTTC. Translation gives CASSTYRAGGRETQYF. The rearrangement uses TRBV28 and TRBJ2-5; TRBD1 matches 7 bases. Germline CDR1 reads MDHEN; CDR2 reads SYDVKM. The CDR3 spans 16 residues. The J segment lost 5 bases and the V segment lost 5 bases, leaving 14 bases of the junction unmatched.

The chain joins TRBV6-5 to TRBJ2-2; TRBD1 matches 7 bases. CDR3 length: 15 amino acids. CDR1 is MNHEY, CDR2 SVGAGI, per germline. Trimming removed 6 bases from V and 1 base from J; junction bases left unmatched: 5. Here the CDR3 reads CASSSRDRNTGELFF. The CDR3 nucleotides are TGTGCCAGCAGCTCCCGGGACAGGAACACCGGGGAGCTGTTTTTT.

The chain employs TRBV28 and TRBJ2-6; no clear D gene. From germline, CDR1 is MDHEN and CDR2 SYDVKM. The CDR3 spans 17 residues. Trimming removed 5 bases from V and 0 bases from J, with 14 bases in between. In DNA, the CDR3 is TGTGCCAGCAGTCGGCAGGCCCGAAGCTCTGGGGCCAACGTCCTGACTTTC. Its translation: CASSRQARSSGANVLTF.

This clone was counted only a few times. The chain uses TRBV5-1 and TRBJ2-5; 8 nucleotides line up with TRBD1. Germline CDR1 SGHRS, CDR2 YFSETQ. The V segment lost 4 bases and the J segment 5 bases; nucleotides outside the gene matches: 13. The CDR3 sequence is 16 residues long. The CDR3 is CASSAGQGPGVETQYF. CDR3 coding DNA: TGCGCCAGCAGCGCCGGACAGGGCCCTGGTGTGGAGACCCAGTACTTC.

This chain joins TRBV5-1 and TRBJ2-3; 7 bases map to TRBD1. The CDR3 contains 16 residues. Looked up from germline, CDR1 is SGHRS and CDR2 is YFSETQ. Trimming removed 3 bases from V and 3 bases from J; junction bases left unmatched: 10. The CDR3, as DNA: TGCGCCAGCAGCTGGGGACACGGGACAGTAACAGATACGCAGTATTTT. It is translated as CASSWGHGTVTDTQYF.

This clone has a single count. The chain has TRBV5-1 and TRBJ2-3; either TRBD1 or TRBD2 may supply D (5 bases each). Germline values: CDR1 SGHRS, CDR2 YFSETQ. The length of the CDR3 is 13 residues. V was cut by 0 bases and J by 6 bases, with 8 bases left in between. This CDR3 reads CASSLGGVDTQYF. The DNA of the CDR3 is TGCGCCAGCAGCTTGGGAGGGGTCGATACGCAGTATTTT.

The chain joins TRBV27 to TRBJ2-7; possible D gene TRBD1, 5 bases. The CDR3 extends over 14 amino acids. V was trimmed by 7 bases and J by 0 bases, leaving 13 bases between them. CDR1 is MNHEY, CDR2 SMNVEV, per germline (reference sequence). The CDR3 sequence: CASKTAISSYEQYF. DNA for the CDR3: TGTGCCAGCAAGACAGCGATCAGCTCCTACGAGCAGTACTTC.